This T cell receptor beta chain was recovered during a study of blood T cells in healthy people across ages. Next came a second PCR, run for about 7 to 12 cycles, which used a sample-barcoded 5' primer along with a J-beta primer mix. TCRdb re-derived calls from the 5' RACE reads in MiXCR, one entry per CDR3 protein. This sample has hundreds of thousands of distinct CDR3 sequences, with about 32% found just once. Collection of 8.5 to 10 milliliters of peripheral blood was performed for each donor. Note on this clonotype: Its ends do not fully match the called genes, so a read error is possible.

The germline gives CDR1 SGHKS, CDR2 YYEKEE (reference sequence). The CDR3 totals 15 residues. Sample: blood. The clonotype originates from a woman older than 75 in good health. The chain uses TRBV5-5 and TRBJ2-7; TRBD1 is a possible D gene (7 bases). The CDR3 loop is CASSSTQGGLYEQYF. In DNA, the CDR3 is TGTGCCAGCAGCTCAACGCAGGGGGGCCTCTACGAGCAGTACTTT.